The present entry profiles one TCR beta chain with its context. The antigen remains unidentified. The sample is drawn from a study of cytomegalovirus exposure and HLA in healthy donors. Study results and limitations: Indistinguishable V segments such as TRBV6-2 and TRBV6-3 were excluded. According to reports, the classifier identified cytomegalovirus status with high specificity and sensitivity. Reportedly, HLA-A and HLA-B alleles of most subjects were accurately predicted from TCR beta. Productive status was seen about 87% or about 30% of the time for most TCR beta V segments in an earlier analysis.

The V gene's germline CDR1 is SGHTA and CDR2 FQGNSA. CDR3 size: 14 residues. J lost 6 bases, V lost 4 bases, and 7 bases had no gene match. The PCR employed 60 Vbeta primers together with 13 Jbeta primers. TCRdb's copy holds only in-frame clones and misses some; the assay was immunoSEQ multiplex PCR. The table includes 120,000 or so clones, over 65% detected once. The chain links TRBV7-2 to TRBJ2-7; TRBD2 aligns across 9 bases. Input material: PBMCs. The TCR originated in a man aged 18 to 30 in good health and CMV-seronegative. The CDR3 loop is CASSYGLAMGEQYF. CDR3 DNA sequence: TGTGCCAGCAGCTACGGACTAGCGATGGGCGAGCAGTACTTC.